This TCR beta chain was captured by sequencing in a study of technical replicates of blood from several donors (dated 2017 in TCRdb). The method was the immunoSEQ multiplex PCR assay. TCRdb carries this immuneACCESS record with in-frame sequences only. Its versions omit some clonotypes, under half of them owing to an unresolved V gene in the studies checked, with the rest unexplained. The sample table lists about 69,000 clones, over 75% of them with a count of one. The leading ten clones occupy 4.6% of the sample. On this clone itself: Its antigen is currently not known. No base qualities exist here, and no much larger clone lies one base off it.

The germline V gene (reference sequence) specifies SGHKS as CDR1 and YYEKEE as CDR2. The cysteine opens and the phenylalanine closes a CDR3 of 15 amino acids. The retained sequence is limited to the CDR3, 45 bases, with the frame set at the first base. The junction shows trimming of 1 base on V and 6 bases on J, and the gene matches do not reach 6 bases of it. The sample consisted of PBMCs. The TCR comes from a human donor in good health. Some clones in this sample may be carry-over from other donors' samples. The rearrangement combines TRBV5-5 with TRBJ2-2; 7 junctional bases match TRBD1. The CDR3 amino acid sequence is: CASSLLGGAPGELFF. The nucleotide sequence reads TGTGCCAGCAGCTTGTTAGGGGGCGCGCCCGGGGAGCTGTTTTTT.